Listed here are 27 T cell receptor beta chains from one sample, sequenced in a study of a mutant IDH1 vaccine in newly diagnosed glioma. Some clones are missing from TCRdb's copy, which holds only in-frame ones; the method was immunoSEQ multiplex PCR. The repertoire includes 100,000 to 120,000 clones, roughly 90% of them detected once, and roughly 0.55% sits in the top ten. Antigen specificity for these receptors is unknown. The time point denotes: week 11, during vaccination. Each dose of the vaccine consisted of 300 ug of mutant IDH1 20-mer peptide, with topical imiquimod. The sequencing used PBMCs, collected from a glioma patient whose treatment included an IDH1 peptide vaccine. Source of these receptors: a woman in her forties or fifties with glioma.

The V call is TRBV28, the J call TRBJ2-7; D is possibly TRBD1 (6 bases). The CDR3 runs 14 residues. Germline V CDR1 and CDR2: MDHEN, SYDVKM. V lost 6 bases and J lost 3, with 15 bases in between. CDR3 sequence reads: CASRHDDRLYEQYF. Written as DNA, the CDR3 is TGTGCCAGCAGGCACGACGACAGGCTCTACGAGCAGTACTTC.

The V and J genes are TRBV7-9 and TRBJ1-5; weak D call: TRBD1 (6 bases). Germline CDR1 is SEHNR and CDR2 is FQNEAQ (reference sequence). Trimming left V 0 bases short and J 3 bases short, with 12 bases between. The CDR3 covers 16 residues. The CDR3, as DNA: TGTGCCAGCAGCTTAGCTTCCGGGGGGCTCAATCAGCCCCAGCATTTT. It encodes CASSLASGGLNQPQHF.

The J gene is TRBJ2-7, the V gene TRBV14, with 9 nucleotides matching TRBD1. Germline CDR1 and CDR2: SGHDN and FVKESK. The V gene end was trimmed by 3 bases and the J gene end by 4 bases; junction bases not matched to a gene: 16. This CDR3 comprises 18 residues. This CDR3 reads CASSHSRRETGGFYEQYF. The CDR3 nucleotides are TGTGCCAGCAGCCACTCAAGAAGGGAAACAGGGGGCTTTTACGAGCAGTACTTC. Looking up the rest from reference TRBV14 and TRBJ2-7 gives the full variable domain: EAGVTQFPSHSVIEKGQTVTLRCDPISGHDNLYWYRRVMGKEIKFLLHFVKESKQDESGMPNNRFLAERTGGTYSTLKVQPAELEDSGVYFCASSHSRRETGGFYEQYFGPGTRLTVT.

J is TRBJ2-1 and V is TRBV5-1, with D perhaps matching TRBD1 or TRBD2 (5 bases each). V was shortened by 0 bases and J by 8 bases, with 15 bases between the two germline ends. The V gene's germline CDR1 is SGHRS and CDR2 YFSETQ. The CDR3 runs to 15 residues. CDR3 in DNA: TGCGCCAGCAGCTTGGGCGAGGGACCGGCCTATGAGCAGTTCTTC. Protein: CASSLGEGPAYEQFF.

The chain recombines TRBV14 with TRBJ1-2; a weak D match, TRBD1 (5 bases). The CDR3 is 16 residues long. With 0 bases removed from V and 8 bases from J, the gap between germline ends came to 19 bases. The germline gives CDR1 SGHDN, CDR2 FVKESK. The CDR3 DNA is TGTGCCAGCAGCCAAGATACCCGGGGACTGGTGGGAGGCTACACCTTC. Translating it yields CASSQDTRGLVGGYTF.

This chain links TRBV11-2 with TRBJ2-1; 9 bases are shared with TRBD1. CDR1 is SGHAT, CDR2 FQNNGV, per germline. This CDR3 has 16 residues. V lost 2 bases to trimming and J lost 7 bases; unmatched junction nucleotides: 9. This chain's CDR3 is CASSLSPGQGWNEQFF. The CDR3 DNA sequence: TGTGCCAGCAGCTTATCCCCGGGACAGGGTTGGAATGAGCAGTTCTTC.

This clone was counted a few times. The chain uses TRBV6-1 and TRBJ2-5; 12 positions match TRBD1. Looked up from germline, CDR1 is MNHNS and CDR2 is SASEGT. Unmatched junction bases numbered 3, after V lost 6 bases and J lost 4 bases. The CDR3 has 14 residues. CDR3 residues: CASRGTGGGETQYF. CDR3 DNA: TGTGCCAGCAGGGGGACAGGGGGCGGAGAGACCCAGTACTTC.

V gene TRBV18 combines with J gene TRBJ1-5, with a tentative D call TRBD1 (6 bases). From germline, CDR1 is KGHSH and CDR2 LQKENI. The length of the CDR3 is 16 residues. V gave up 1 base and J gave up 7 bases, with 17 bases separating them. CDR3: CASSPLEAQGGQPQHF. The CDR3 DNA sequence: TGTGCCAGCTCACCACTAGAGGCACAGGGCGGACAGCCCCAGCATTTT. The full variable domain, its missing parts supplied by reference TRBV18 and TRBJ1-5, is NAGVMQNPRHLVRRRGQEARLRCSPMKGHSHVYWYRQLPEEGLKFMVYLQKENIIDESGMPKERFSAEFPKEGPSILRIQQVVRGDSAAYFCASSPLEAQGGQPQHFGDGTRLSIL.

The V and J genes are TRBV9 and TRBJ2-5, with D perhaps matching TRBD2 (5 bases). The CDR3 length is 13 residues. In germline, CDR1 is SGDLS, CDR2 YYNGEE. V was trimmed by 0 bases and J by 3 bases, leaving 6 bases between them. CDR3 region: CASSVGSEETQYF. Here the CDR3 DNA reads TGTGCCAGCAGCGTAGGTAGCGAAGAGACCCAGTACTTC.

CDR3 sequence (DNA): TGTGCCAGCAGCCCCCCGACTAGCAATGAGCAGTTCTTC. It specifies CASSPPTSNEQFF. This chain uses TRBV7-8 with TRBJ2-1; tentatively, D is TRBD2 (6 bases). Germline CDR1 reads SGHVS; CDR2 reads FQNEAQ. V lost 5 bases and J lost 6, with 11 bases in between. The CDR3 consists of 13 residues.

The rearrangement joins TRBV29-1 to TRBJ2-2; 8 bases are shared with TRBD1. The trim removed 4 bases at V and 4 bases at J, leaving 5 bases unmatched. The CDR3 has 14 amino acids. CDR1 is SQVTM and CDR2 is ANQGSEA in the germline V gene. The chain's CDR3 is CSVVGTGGTGELFF. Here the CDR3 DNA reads TGCAGCGTTGTTGGGACAGGCGGCACCGGGGAGCTGTTTTTT.

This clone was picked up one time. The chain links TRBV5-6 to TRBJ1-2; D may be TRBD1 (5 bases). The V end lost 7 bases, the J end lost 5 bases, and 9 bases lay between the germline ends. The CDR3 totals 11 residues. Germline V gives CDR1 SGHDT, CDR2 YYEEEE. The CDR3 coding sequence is TGTGCCAGCGGGGCAGGGTATGGCTACACCTTC. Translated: CASGAGYGYTF. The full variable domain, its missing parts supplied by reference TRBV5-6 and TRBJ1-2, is DAGVTQSPTHLIKTRGQQVTLRCSPKSGHDTVSWYQQALGQGPQFIFQYYEEEERQRGNFPDRFSGHQFPNYSSELNVNALLLGDSALYLCASGAGYGYTFGSGTRLTVV.

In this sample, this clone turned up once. The CDR3 DNA sequence: TGTGCCTTAGCGGGGATGGACCACTCCTACAATGAGCAGTTCTTC. Protein sequence: CALAGMDHSYNEQFF. The V gene is TRBV7-9, the J gene TRBJ2-1; 8 positions agree with TRBD2. Per germline, CDR1 SEHNR and CDR2 FQNEAQ (reference sequence). Trimming removed 11 bases from V and 0 bases from J; junction bases left unmatched: 9. The CDR3 totals 15 residues.

In DNA, the CDR3 is TGCGCCAGCAGCTCGGGACAGGTCGTCAAAAACATTCAGTACTTC. Its protein is CASSSGQVVKNIQYF. The chain carries TRBV5-1 and TRBJ2-4; 8 nucleotides agree with TRBD1. J lost 3 bases, V lost 3 bases, and 5 bases had no gene match. Germline V gene data show CDR1 as SGHRS and CDR2 as YFSETQ. This CDR3 has 15 amino acids.

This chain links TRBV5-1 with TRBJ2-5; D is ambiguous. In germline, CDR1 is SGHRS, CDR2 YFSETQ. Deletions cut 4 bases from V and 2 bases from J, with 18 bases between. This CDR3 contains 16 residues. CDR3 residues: CASSPNPVGLQETQYF. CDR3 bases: TGCGCCAGCAGCCCGAACCCGGTGGGCTTACAAGAGACCCAGTACTTC.

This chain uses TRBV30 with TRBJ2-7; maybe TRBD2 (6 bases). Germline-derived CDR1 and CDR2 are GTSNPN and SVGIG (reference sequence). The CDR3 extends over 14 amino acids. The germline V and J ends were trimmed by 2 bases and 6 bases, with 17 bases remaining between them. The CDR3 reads CAWSIGDSGREQYF. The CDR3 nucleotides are TGTGCCTGGAGTATCGGGGACTCCGGGCGCGAGCAGTACTTC.

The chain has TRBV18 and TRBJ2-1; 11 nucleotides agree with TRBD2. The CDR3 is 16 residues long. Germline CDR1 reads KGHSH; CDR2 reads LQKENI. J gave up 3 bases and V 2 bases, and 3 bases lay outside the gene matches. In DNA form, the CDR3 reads TGTGCCAGCTCACCAGGGACTAGCGGCAGCTACAATGAGCAGTTCTTC. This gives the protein CASSPGTSGSYNEQFF.

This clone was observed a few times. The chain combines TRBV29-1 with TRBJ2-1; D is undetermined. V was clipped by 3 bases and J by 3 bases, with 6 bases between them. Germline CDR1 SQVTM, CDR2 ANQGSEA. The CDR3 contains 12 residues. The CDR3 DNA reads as TGCAGCGTTGACAGCCTCTACAATGAGCAGTTCTTC. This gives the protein CSVDSLYNEQFF.

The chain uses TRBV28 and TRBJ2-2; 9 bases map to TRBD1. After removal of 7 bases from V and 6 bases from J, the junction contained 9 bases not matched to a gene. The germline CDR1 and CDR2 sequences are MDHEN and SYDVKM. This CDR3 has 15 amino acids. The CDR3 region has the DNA TGTGCCAGCATCTGGGGGACAGGGAGCGCCGGGGAGCTGTTTTTT. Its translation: CASIWGTGSAGELFF.

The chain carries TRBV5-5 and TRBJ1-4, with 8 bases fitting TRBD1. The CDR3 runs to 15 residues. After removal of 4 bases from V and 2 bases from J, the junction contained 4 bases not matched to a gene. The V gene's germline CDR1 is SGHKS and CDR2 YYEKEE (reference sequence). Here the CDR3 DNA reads TGTGCCAGCAGCCAGTGGACAGGGACTAATGAAAAACTGTTTTTT. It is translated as CASSQWTGTNEKLFF.

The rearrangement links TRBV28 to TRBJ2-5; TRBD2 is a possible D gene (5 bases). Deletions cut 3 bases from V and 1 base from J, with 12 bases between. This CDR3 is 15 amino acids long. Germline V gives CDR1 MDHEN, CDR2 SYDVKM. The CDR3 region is CASSFAYLAQETQYF. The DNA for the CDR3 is TGTGCCAGCAGTTTCGCTTACCTAGCCCAAGAGACCCAGTACTTC.

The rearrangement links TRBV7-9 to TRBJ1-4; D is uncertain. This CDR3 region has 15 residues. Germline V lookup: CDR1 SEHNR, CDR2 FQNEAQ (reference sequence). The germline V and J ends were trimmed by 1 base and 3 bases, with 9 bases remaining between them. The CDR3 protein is CASSLVGLSNEKLFF. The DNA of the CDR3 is TGTGCCAGCAGCTTAGTTGGATTGTCTAATGAAAAACTGTTTTTT.

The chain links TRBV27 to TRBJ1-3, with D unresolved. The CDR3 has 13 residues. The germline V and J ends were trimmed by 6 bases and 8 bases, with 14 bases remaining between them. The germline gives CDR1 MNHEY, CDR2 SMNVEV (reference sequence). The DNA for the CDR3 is TGTGCCAGCAGCCCTAGGGAGGGAGACACCATATATTTT. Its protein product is CASSPREGDTIYF.

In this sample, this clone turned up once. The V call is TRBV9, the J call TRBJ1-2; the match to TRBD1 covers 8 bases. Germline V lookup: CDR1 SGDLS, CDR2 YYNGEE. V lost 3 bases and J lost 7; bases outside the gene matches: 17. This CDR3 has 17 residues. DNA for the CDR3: TGTGCCAGCAGCGCCGAGGGACAGGTGGGGATATATAGTGGCTACACCTTC. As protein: CASSAEGQVGIYSGYTF.

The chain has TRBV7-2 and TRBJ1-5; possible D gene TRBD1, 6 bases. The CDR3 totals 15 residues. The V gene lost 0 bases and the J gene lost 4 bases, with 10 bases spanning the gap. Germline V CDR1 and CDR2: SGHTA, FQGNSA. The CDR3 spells CASSLAQGINQPQHF. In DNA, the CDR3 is TGTGCCAGCAGCTTAGCACAGGGAATAAATCAGCCCCAGCATTTT.

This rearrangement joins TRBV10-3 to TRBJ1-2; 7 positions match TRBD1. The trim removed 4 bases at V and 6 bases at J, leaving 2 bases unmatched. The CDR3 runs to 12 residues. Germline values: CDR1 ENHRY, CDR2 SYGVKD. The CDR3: CAISGQGDGYTF. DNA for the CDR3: TGTGCCATCAGTGGCCAGGGGGATGGCTACACCTTC.

The CDR3 protein is CSVEDPSAGLDTQYF. CDR3 sequence (DNA): TGCAGCGTTGAAGATCCATCGGCGGGCCTAGATACGCAGTATTTT. The chain recombines TRBV29-1 with TRBJ2-3; weak D call: TRBD2 (5 bases). CDR1 SQVTM and CDR2 ANQGSEA come from the germline V gene. This CDR3 is built from 15 residues. The V end lost 0 bases, the J end lost 5 bases, and 15 bases lay between the germline ends.